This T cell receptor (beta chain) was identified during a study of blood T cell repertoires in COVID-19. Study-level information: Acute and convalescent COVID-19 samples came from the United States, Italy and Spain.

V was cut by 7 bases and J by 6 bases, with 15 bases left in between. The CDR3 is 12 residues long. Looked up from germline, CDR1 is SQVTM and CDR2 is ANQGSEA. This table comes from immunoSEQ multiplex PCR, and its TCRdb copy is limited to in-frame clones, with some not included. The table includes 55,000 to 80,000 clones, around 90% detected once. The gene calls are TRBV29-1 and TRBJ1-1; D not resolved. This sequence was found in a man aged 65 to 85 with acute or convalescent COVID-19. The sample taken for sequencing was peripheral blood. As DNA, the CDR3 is TGCAGCGGAGGTTTTCGGTCGGCTGAAGCTTTCTTT. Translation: CSGGFRSAEAFF.